The next 25 T cell receptor beta chains were all read from a single sample in a study of response to subunit inactivated influenza vaccine. From the RT-PCR reads, TCRdb called clonotypes with MiXCR, one entry per CDR3 protein. Among roughly 650,000 distinct CDR3 sequences listed, 15% to 18% were seen once. The starting material was PBMCs from blood, obtained 11 to 12 days after vaccination. These receptors were obtained from a man aged 50 or older who received an inactivated influenza vaccine.

The CDR3 is CASRLDTTSTDTQYF. In DNA form, the CDR3 reads TGTGCCAGTCGATTGGACACCACTAGCACAGATACGCAGTATTTT. V is TRBV2 and J is TRBJ2-3; D may be TRBD1 (5 bases). Germline values: CDR1 SNHLY, CDR2 FYNNEI. This CDR3 spans 15 amino acids. Trimming removed 9 bases from V and 0 bases from J, with 16 bases in between. The full variable domain, rest sourced from reference TRBV2 and TRBJ2-3, is EPEVTQTPSHQVTQMGQEVILRCVPISNHLYFYWYRQILGQKVEFLVSFYNNEISEKSEIFDDQFSVERPDGSNFTLKIRSTKLEDSAMYFCASRLDTTSTDTQYFGPGTRLTVL.

This clonotype was detected a few times. CDR3: CASRDTGVWEQYF. CDR3 DNA sequence: TGTGCCAGCAGAGACACGGGGGTGTGGGAGCAGTACTTC. The chain has TRBV28 and TRBJ2-7, with D tentatively TRBD2 (6 bases). In germline, CDR1 is MDHEN, CDR2 SYDVKM. The CDR3 extends over 13 amino acids. V dropped 6 bases and J dropped 7 bases, with 16 bases sitting between them.

This sequence joins TRBV14 and TRBJ2-3; tentatively, D is TRBD1 (5 bases). V lost 0 bases, J lost 6 bases, and 22 bases lay in between. CDR1 is SGHDN, CDR2 FVKESK, per germline. The CDR3 runs to 18 residues. CDR3: CASSQDVRGRAPMDTQYF. The CDR3, as DNA: TGTGCCAGCAGCCAAGATGTTAGGGGCCGCGCCCCCATGGATACGCAGTATTTT.

In this sample, this clonotype turned up a few times. The chain couples TRBV28 to TRBJ1-1; the D gene is possibly TRBD1 (6 bases). The CDR3 length is 16 residues. The V end lost 4 bases, the J end lost 1 base, and 16 bases lay between the germline ends. The germline CDR1 and CDR2 sequences are MDHEN and SYDVKM. CDR3 sequence: CASSSGQTRGNTEAFF. The DNA for the CDR3 is TGTGCCAGCAGTTCAGGACAGACCCGGGGGAACACTGAAGCTTTCTTT. The variable domain in full, completed from reference TRBV28 and TRBJ1-1, reads DVKVTQSSRYLVKRTGEKVFLECVQDMDHENMFWYRQDPGLGLRLIYFSYDVKMKEKGDIPEGYSVSREKKERFSLILESASTNQTSMYLCASSSGQTRGNTEAFFGQGTRLTVV.

The V call is TRBV3-1, the J call TRBJ2-5; 10 bases agree with TRBD1. There are 15 residues in the CDR3. With 1 base clipped from V and 6 bases from J, the junction kept 5 bases outside the gene matches. CDR1 is LGHDT, CDR2 YNNKEL, per germline (reference sequence). The CDR3 nucleotides read TGTGCCAGCAGCCAAGGACAGGGGGCGAAGCAGACCCAGTACTTC. It yields the protein CASSQGQGAKQTQYF.

The chain links TRBV7-8 to TRBJ1-2; tentatively, D is TRBD1 (5 bases). V lost 7 bases, J lost 5 bases, and 20 bases lay in between. CDR3 size: 15 residues. Germline V CDR1 and CDR2: SGHVS, FQNEAQ. The CDR3 DNA reads TGTGCCAGCAAAAAGGGTTTAGGGGTAGAGTATGGCTACACCTTC. Residues: CASKKGLGVEYGYTF.

This clonotype was counted only a few times. J is TRBJ2-2 and V is TRBV3-1; TRBD2 matches 9 bases. This CDR3 has 16 amino acids. Germline CDR1 reads LGHDT; CDR2 reads YNNKEL (reference sequence). The ends lost 4 bases at V and 6 bases at J; junction bases unmatched: 9. In DNA form, the CDR3 reads TGTGCCAGCAGCCCCCTGGGGCGGGGGGGCCCCGGGGAGCTGTTTTTT. Translated: CASSPLGRGGPGELFF.

This clonotype showed up just a few times. The DNA for the CDR3 is TGCAGTGCCCCCAGGGGTGGGAGCAATCAGCCCCAGCATTTT. Translation: CSAPRGGSNQPQHF. V and J are TRBV20-1 and TRBJ1-5, with a possible D match to TRBD1 (6 bases). V was pared by 6 bases and J by 1 base, with 13 bases between. This CDR3 has 14 amino acids. The germline CDR1 and CDR2 sequences are DFQATT and SNEGSKA (reference sequence).

The gene calls are TRBV5-1 and TRBJ2-5; 9 nucleotides match TRBD2. Germline trimming cut 0 bases from V and 0 bases from J; bases unmatched to any gene: 3. CDR1 SGHRS and CDR2 YFSETQ come from the germline V gene. The CDR3 covers 16 residues. The CDR3 DNA sequence: TGCGCCAGCAGCTTGGCCCGACTAGCGGACCAAGAGACCCAGTACTTC. Translating it yields CASSLARLADQETQYF. The variable domain in full, completed from reference TRBV5-1 and TRBJ2-5, reads KAGVTQTPRYLIKTRGQQVTLSCSPISGHRSVSWYQQTPGQGLQFLFEYFSETQRNKGNFPGRFSGRQFSNSRSEMNVSTLELGDSALYLCASSLARLADQETQYFGPGTRLLVL.

This clonotype was detected only a few times. The chain has TRBV20-1 and TRBJ2-5, with D perhaps being TRBD1 or TRBD2 (6 bases each). The CDR3 is 14 residues long. CDR1 and CDR2 from the germline V gene are DFQATT and SNEGSKA (reference sequence). Trimming left V 6 bases short and J 4 bases short, with 18 bases between. The CDR3 here is CSAPGHRRGETQYF. CDR3 coding DNA: TGCAGTGCGCCGGGACACCGGCGGGGAGAGACCCAGTACTTC.

The chain has TRBV7-6 and TRBJ2-1; D remains ambiguous. Germline V lookup: CDR1 SGHVS, CDR2 FNYEAQ. The V and J ends lost 1 base and 6 bases respectively, with 13 bases between them. CDR3 length: 15 residues. CDR3 region: CASSLEGNGINEQFF. CDR3 bases: TGTGCCAGCAGCTTAGAAGGAAACGGCATCAATGAGCAGTTCTTC.

V gene TRBV5-1 combines with J gene TRBJ1-4, with 9 bases fitting TRBD1. The CDR3 has 16 amino acids. Germline V gene data show CDR1 as SGHRS and CDR2 as YFSETQ. Trimming removed 3 bases from V and 8 bases from J; junction bases left unmatched: 11. CDR3 loop: CASSYTVAGQGEKLFF. CDR3 in DNA: TGCGCCAGCAGCTATACGGTCGCGGGACAGGGAGAAAAACTGTTTTTT. The variable domain in full, completed from reference TRBV5-1 and TRBJ1-4, reads KAGVTQTPRYLIKTRGQQVTLSCSPISGHRSVSWYQQTPGQGLQFLFEYFSETQRNKGNFPGRFSGRQFSNSRSEMNVSTLELGDSALYLCASSYTVAGQGEKLFFGSGTQLSVL.

The V call is TRBV5-5, the J call TRBJ2-2; 11 bases fit TRBD2. CDR1 is SGHKS and CDR2 is YYEKEE in the germline V gene (reference sequence). The CDR3 covers 15 residues. V trimming: 5 bases; J trimming: 6 bases; junction bases outside the gene matches: 6. The CDR3 DNA is TGTGCCAGCAGTCCGGGACTAGCGGCGGCCGGGGAGCTGTTTTTT. Its translation is CASSPGLAAAGELFF.

The chain combines TRBV29-1 with TRBJ2-2; TRBD1 agrees at 10 bases. The CDR3 length is 12 residues. CDR1 is SQVTM, CDR2 ANQGSEA, per germline. In DNA form, the CDR3 reads TGCGCACGACAGGGGGCATCCGGGGAGCTGTTTTTT. It codes for CARQGASGELFF.

J is TRBJ2-7 and V is TRBV12-3 or TRBV12-4, with D perhaps TRBD1 (5 bases). This CDR3 contains 12 residues. Trimming removed 5 bases at V and 7 bases at J, with 12 bases between. CDR3 nucleotides: TGTGCCAGCAGTCCCAGGGTCGGGGAGCAGTACTTC. This translates into CASSPRVGEQYF.

On this clonotype: The conserved phenylalanine or tryptophan is not found at the CDR3 terminus, so this likely reflects a read error. The chain couples TRBV11-2 to TRBJ2-7; D not certain. The V end lost 2 bases, the J end lost 0 bases, and 8 bases lay between the germline ends. There are 14 residues in the CDR3. The V gene's germline CDR1 is SGHAT and CDR2 FQNNGV. The DNA of the CDR3 is TGTGCCAGCAGCTTATCCAGCACCTCCTACGAGCAGTACCTC. Translating gives CASSLSSTSYEQYL.

This clonotype was seen only a few times. The chain has TRBV9 and TRBJ2-3; weak D call: TRBD1 (6 bases). V shed 0 bases and J shed 2 bases, with 10 bases lying between them. The CDR3 contains 15 residues. Germline CDR1 is SGDLS and CDR2 is YYNGEE. The CDR3 DNA reads TGTGCCAGCAGCGTAGCGGGACATCACACAGATACGCAGTATTTT. Its translation: CASSVAGHHTDTQYF.

J is TRBJ1-6 and V is TRBV7-2, with TRBD1 matching over 7 bases. From germline, CDR1 is SGHTA and CDR2 FQGNSA. Trimming cost V 1 base and J 7 bases; bases outside gene matches: 4. This CDR3 is built from 15 residues. The CDR3 coding sequence is TGTGCCAGCAGCTTAGATACAGGGGTGAATTCACCCCTCCACTTT. Translation gives CASSLDTGVNSPLHF. Together with reference TRBV7-2 and TRBJ1-6, the CDR3 gives the full variable domain: GAGVSQSPSNKVTEKGKDVELRCDPISGHTALYWYRQSLGQGLEFLIYFQGNSAPDKSGLPSDRFSAERTGGSVSTLTIQRTQQEDSAVYLCASSLDTGVNSPLHFGNGTRLTVT.

This chain links TRBV20-1 with TRBJ2-5; D perhaps matches TRBD2 (5 bases). This CDR3 spans 16 amino acids. V lost 0 bases, J lost 5 bases, and 19 bases lay in between. Per germline, CDR1 DFQATT and CDR2 SNEGSKA (reference sequence). The CDR3 nucleotides read TGCAGTGCTAGAGAAGTGGGCGGGTATATTCGGGAGACCCAGTACTTC. Its translation is CSAREVGGYIRETQYF.

The V gene is TRBV20-1, the J gene TRBJ1-1; a possible D gene is TRBD1 (5 bases). V was shortened by 0 bases and J by 5 bases, with 16 bases between the two germline ends. This CDR3 contains 15 residues. Per the germline V gene, CDR1 is DFQATT and CDR2 is SNEGSKA (reference sequence). This chain's CDR3 is CSARDSAGGATEAFF. DNA of the CDR3: TGCAGTGCTAGAGACTCAGCCGGGGGTGCGACTGAAGCTTTCTTT.

This clonotype was seen a few times. The chain combines TRBV11-2 with TRBJ1-1; D not resolved. CDR1 and CDR2 (germline): SGHAT, FQNNGV. V was cut by 5 bases and J by 5 bases, with 15 bases left in between. The CDR3 sequence is 14 residues long. The DNA for the CDR3 is TGTGCCAGCAGCACATCCTGGGGTAGTACTGAAGCTTTCTTT. It specifies CASSTSWGSTEAFF.

The chain is built from TRBV20-1 and TRBJ1-1; 9 positions match TRBD1. With V trimmed by 3 bases and J by 1 base, 6 bases remained unmatched. This CDR3 spans 15 amino acids. Germline V gene lookup returns CDR1 DFQATT and CDR2 SNEGSKA (reference sequence). The CDR3: CSASNRGLWNTEAFF. In nucleotides, the CDR3 is TGCAGTGCTAGCAACAGGGGGCTGTGGAACACTGAAGCTTTCTTT.

The CDR3 DNA reads TGTGCCAGCAGTCGTGGACAGGGTCAGTACTTC. It is translated as CASSRGQGQYF. The rearrangement uses TRBV6-5 and TRBJ2-7; 8 bases line up with TRBD1. CDR3 length: 11 residues. V dropped 5 bases and J dropped 10; count of bases not matched to a gene: 4. Germline V lookup: CDR1 MNHEY, CDR2 SVGAGI.

This clonotype was seen more than once but under ten times. The chain is built from TRBV27 and TRBJ2-5, with TRBD2 identical over 8 bases. The V gene's germline CDR1 is MNHEY and CDR2 SMNVEV (reference sequence). V lost 4 bases, J lost 0 bases, and 4 bases stayed unmatched. The CDR3 covers 15 residues. CDR3 sequence: CASSWSAGDQETQYF. DNA of the CDR3: TGTGCCAGCAGTTGGTCAGCGGGGGACCAAGAGACCCAGTACTTC.

This clonotype was seen only a few times. The chain joins TRBV12-3 or TRBV12-4 to TRBJ1-4; the D gene is possibly TRBD1 (6 bases). The V end lost 7 bases, the J end lost 7 bases, and 16 bases lay between the germline ends. There are 14 residues in the CDR3. CDR3 sequence: CASTAQGFGEKLFF. In nucleotides, the CDR3 is TGTGCCAGCACCGCACAGGGCTTTGGTGAAAAACTGTTTTTT.